This T cell receptor beta chain came from a study of identical twins. In every case, the donor was a healthy Caucasian. Whole-study findings and limits: Fewer insertions were carried by abundant cord blood beta clonotypes, but none was seen in memory repertoires. It was out-of-frame TCR alpha sharing in monozygotic twins that models underestimated.

To note about this clonotype: Its target is unknown.

From the 5' RACE reads, TCRdb called clonotypes with MiXCR, one entry per CDR3 protein. The data contain approximately 890,000 distinct CDR3 sequences, about 12% of them seen just once; the ten biggest clones take up around 1.5%. With 5 bases clipped from V and 5 bases from J, the junction kept 10 bases outside the gene matches. Germline-derived CDR1 and CDR2 are MNHEY and SMNVEV (reference sequence). The CDR3 totals 15 residues. This sample was also put to use in a study of yellow fever vaccine responses in identical twins.

This TCR was sampled from a woman aged 18-29 years in good health. The sequenced sample consisted of PBMCs. The chain is built from TRBV27 and TRBJ2-5, with 8 bases lining up with TRBD1. The CDR3 region is CASSPRGLSHETQYF. CDR3 coding DNA: TGTGCCAGCAGTCCCAGGGGGCTCAGCCATGAGACCCAGTACTTC.